This TCR beta chain was found in a study of graft-versus-host responses after intestinal transplantation (dated by TCRdb to the early 2020s). Regarding the study in general: The transplants that recipients got were multivisceral, liver-intestinal, or isolated intestinal. Graft-versus-host and host-versus-graft alloreactive T cell clones were tracked in the graft, circulation and bone marrow after intestinal transplantation using bulk TCR-beta CDR3 sequencing. Instead of going to the commercial service, samples from three later patients were sequenced in-house on an Illumina MiSeq and processed with MiXCR. The cohort enrolled 24 intestinal transplant recipients, one of whom was a retransplant, and 3 patients without pretransplant specimens were excluded. Donor T cell macrochimerism was defined as a peak of at least 4% donor T cells among recipient peripheral blood mononuclear cells. To identify alloreactive clones, pre-transplant mixed lymphocyte reaction products were sequenced and then compared with unstimulated pre-transplant donor and recipient T cells. All recipients received anti-thymocyte globulin induction followed by maintenance tacrolimus and steroids for about three years. What the work shows at the level of the full study, not this receptor alone: GvH clones turned up in recipient bone marrow, with some appearing earlier in ileal mucosa or blood, a pattern consistent with an intestinal mucosal origin. In the allografts of patients with donor T cell macrochimerism, GvH to HvG T cell clonal ratios were high. The conclusions were limited by the relatively low number and heterogeneity of the intestinal transplant patients. Early after transplant, declines in HvG clones were associated with peak levels of circulating GvH clones.

Read against the paper, the sample's time point label means: cells obtained before transplantation from donor or recipient. Mixed lymphocyte reactions plated some 200,000 CFSE-labeled pre-transplant responders with some 200,000 irradiated violet-dye-labeled stimulators and were cultured for 6 days. After the mixed lymphocyte reaction, proliferating CD3+CD4+CFSE-low and CD3+CD8+CFSE-low responder cells were FACS-sorted on a BD Influx sorter. The library was prepared using the immunoSEQ multiplex PCR assay. For most patients, genomic DNA was isolated with the Qiagen DNeasy Blood and Tissue Kit and sent frozen to Adaptive Biotechnologies for TCR sequencing. Adaptive Biotechnologies carried out high-throughput TCR-beta CDR3 sequencing of genomic DNA for most patients. In the authors' own workflow: TCR sequencing data were retrieved from Adaptive's ImmunoSEQ software for some 17 patients, whereas a few other patients were processed with MiXCR and VDJtools. To correct CD4 versus CD8 sorting errors, any sequence found in both subsets at a frequency ratio below 5:1 was removed. CDR3 nucleotide sequences shared between donor and recipient were removed because the origin of such sequences could not be assigned. To be classed as alloreactive, a clone needed at least 2-fold expansion over unstimulated cells and a minimum CFSE-low frequency of 0.002% (template counts) or 0.001% (read counts). A clone was considered mappable if detected in the sequenced pre-transplant spleen, lymph node, or MLR CFSE-low populations of the donor or recipient. Cumulative frequency of alloreactive clones was calculated as a percentage of all sequences weighted by copy number. The source is immuneACCESS, and TCRdb retained only in-frame sequences with V and J called. Part of the clones is not carried over; for the studies checked, unresolved V genes explain less than half of this, and the remainder is unexplained. Clonal size and the V and J genes are those of that table, whereas D and trimming came from the DNA. For this sample there are about 15,000 clones; around 30% appear just once. The top ten clones comprise about 2.6% of the sample.

V drops 0 bases and J drops 1 base, leaving 4 bases in between. From cysteine to phenylalanine, the CDR3 is 13 amino acids long. Only the CDR3 part of the read is kept: 39 bases, read in frame from the first base. From the germline V gene, CDR1 is SGHRS and CDR2 is YFSETQ. A word on this clone: Within one base of it there is no much larger clone, and no base qualities were kept.

This sample comprised alloreactive CD8+ T cells from a mixed lymphocyte reaction culture, obtained before intestinal transplant. The sample's cell subset or site label is to be understood as: CFSE-low proliferating T cells sorted from approximately 6-day pre-transplant mixed lymphocyte reaction (GvH or HvG direction). This TCR came from a human patient who received an intestinal transplant. This sequence uses TRBV5-1 and TRBJ1-2; no confident D gene assignment can be made. CDR3 protein: CASSLESNYGYTF. The base sequence is TGCGCCAGCAGCTTGGAGAGTAACTATGGCTACACCTTC.